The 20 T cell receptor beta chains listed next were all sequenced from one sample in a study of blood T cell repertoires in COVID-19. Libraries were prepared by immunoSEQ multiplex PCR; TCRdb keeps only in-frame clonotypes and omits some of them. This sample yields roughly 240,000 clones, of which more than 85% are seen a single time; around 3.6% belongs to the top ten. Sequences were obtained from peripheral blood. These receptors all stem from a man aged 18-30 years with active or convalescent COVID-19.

CDR3 DNA: TGTGCCAGCAGCGTAGGTGCCGGGACAGGGGCAGTCGAGCAGTACTTC. Translated: CASSVGAGTGAVEQYF. This chain joins TRBV9 and TRBJ2-7, with 10 bases identical to TRBD1. Germline V lookup: CDR1 SGDLS, CDR2 YYNGEE. The CDR3 runs 16 residues. The trim removed 0 bases at V and 6 bases at J, leaving 9 bases unmatched.

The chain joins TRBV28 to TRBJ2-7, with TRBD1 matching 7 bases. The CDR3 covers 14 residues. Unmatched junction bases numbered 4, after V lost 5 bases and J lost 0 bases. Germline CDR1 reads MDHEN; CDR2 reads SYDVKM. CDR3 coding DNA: TGTGCCAGCAGTCCTTGGACAGGCTCCTACGAGCAGTACTTC. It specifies CASSPWTGSYEQYF.

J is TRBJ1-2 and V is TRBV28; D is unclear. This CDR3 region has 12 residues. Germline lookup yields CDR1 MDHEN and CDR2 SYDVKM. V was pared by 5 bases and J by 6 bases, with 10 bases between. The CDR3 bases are TGTGCCAGCAGTCGCTGGAGGCATGGCTACACCTTC. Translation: CASSRWRHGYTF.

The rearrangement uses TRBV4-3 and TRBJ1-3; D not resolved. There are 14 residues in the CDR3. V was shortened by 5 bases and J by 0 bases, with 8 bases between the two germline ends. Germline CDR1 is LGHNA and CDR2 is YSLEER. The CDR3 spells CASSSRLSGNTIYF. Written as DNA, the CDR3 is TGCGCCAGCAGCTCACGACTCTCTGGAAACACCATATATTTT.

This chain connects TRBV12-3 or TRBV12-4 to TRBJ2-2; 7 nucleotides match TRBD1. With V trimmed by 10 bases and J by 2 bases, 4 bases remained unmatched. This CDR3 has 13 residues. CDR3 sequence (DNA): TGTGCCACAAAAGGGGGCAACACCGGGGAGCTGTTTTTT. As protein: CATKGGNTGELFF.

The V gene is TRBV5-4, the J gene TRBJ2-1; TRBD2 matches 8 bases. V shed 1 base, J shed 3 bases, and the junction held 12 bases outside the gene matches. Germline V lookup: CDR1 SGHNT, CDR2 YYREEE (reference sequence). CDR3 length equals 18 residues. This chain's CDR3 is CASSLTSGNPNLYNEQFF. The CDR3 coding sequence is TGTGCCAGCAGCTTGACTAGCGGAAACCCTAACCTCTACAATGAGCAGTTCTTC.

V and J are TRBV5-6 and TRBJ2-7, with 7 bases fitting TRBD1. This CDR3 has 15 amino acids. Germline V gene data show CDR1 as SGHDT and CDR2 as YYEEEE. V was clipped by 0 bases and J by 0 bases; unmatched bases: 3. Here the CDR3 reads CASSLGGQDSYEQYF. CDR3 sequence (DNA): TGTGCCAGCAGCTTGGGAGGACAGGACTCCTACGAGCAGTACTTC.

CDR3: CASSLQGVGLSSPLHF. For the CDR3, the DNA is TGCGCCAGCAGCTTGCAGGGTGTGGGGCTAAGTTCACCCCTCCACTTT. The gene calls are TRBV5-1 and TRBJ1-6, with D possibly being TRBD1 (5 bases). This CDR3 has 16 amino acids. Deletions cut 1 base from V and 9 bases from J, with 17 bases between. The germline V gene has CDR1 SGHRS and CDR2 YFSETQ.

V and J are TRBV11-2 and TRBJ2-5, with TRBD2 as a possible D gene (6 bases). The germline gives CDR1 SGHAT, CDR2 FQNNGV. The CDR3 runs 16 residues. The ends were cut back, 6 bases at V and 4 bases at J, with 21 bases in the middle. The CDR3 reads CASRSLGGRYGETQYF. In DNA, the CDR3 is TGTGCCAGCAGATCCTTAGGAGGGAGGTATGGAGAGACCCAGTACTTC. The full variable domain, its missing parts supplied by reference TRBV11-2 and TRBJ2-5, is EAGVAQSPRYKIIEKRQSVAFWCNPISGHATLYWYQQILGQGPKLLIQFQNNGVVDDSQLPKDRFSAERLKGVDSTLKIQPAKLEDSAVYLCASRSLGGRYGETQYFGPGTRLLVL.

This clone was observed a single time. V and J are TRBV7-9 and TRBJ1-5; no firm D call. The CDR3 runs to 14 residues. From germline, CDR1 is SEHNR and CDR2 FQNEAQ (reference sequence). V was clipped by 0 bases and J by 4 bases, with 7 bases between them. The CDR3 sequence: CASSLAHSNQPQHF. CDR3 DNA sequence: TGTGCCAGCAGCTTAGCCCACAGTAATCAGCCCCAGCATTTT.

The CDR3 DNA is TGTGCCAGCAGATGGGGGACAGGGGTTCGTTCACCCCTCCACTTT. Encoded protein: CASRWGTGVRSPLHF. The chain combines TRBV6-5 with TRBJ1-6, with 10 bases fitting TRBD1. Germline lookup yields CDR1 MNHEY and CDR2 SVGAGI. J lost 9 bases, V lost 6 bases, and 8 bases had no gene match. There are 15 residues in the CDR3.

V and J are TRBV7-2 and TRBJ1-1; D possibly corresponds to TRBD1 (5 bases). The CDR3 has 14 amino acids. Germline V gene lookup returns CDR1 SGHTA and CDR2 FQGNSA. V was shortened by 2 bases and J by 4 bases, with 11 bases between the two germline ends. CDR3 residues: CASSLSPGGTEAFF. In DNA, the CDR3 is TGTGCCAGCAGCTTAAGCCCCGGGGGCACTGAAGCTTTCTTT.

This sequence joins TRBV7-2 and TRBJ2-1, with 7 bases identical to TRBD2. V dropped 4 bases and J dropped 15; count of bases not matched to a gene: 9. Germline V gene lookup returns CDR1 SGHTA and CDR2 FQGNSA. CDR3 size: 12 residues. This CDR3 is CASSSPGGNPFF. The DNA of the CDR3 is TGTGCCAGCAGCTCGCCGGGGGGTAATCCGTTCTTC.

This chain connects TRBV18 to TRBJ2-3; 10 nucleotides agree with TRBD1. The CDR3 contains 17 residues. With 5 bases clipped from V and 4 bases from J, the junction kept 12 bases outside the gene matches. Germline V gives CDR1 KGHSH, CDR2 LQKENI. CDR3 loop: CASSLLPGQGSPDTQYF. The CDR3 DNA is TGTGCCAGCTCATTGCTTCCGGGACAGGGGTCACCAGATACGCAGTATTTT.

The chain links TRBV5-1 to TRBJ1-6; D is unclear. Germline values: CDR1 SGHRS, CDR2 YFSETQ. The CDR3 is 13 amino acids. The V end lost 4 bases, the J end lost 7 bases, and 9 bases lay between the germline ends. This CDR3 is CASSDTVNSPLHF. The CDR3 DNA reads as TGCGCCAGCAGCGACACCGTGAATTCACCCCTCCACTTT.

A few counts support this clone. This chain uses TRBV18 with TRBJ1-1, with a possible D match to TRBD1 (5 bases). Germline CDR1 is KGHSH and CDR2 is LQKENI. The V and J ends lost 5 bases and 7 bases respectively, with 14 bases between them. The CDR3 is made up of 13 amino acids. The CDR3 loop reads CASSGAADGEAFF. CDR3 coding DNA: TGTGCCAGCTCAGGGGCTGCTGACGGTGAAGCTTTCTTT.

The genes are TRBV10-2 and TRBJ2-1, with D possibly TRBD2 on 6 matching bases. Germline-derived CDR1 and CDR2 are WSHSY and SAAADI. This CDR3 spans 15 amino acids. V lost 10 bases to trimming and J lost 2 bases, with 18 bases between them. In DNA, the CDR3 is TGCGCCACCAGCAAACACCGGGGGACCTACAATGAGCAGTTCTTC. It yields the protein CATSKHRGTYNEQFF.

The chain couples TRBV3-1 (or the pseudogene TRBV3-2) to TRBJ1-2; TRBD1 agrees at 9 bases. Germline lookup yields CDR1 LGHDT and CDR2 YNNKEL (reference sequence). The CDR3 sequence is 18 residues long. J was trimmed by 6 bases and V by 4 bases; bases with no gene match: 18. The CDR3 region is CASSPSETGGWFQDGYTF. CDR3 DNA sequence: TGTGCCAGCAGCCCCTCCGAGACAGGGGGTTGGTTTCAAGATGGCTACACCTTC.

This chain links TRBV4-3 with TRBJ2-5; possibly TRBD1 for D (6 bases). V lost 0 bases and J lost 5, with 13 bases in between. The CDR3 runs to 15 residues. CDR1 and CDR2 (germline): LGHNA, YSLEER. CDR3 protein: CASSQDGGSGETQYF. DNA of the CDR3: TGCGCCAGCAGCCAAGATGGGGGCTCGGGGGAGACCCAGTACTTC.

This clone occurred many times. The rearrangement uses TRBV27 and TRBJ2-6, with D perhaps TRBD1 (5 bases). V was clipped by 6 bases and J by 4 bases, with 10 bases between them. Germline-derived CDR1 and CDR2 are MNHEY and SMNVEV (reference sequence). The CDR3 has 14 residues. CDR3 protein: CASRWGRGANVLTF. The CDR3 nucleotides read TGTGCCAGCAGATGGGGCAGGGGGGCCAACGTCCTGACTTTC.